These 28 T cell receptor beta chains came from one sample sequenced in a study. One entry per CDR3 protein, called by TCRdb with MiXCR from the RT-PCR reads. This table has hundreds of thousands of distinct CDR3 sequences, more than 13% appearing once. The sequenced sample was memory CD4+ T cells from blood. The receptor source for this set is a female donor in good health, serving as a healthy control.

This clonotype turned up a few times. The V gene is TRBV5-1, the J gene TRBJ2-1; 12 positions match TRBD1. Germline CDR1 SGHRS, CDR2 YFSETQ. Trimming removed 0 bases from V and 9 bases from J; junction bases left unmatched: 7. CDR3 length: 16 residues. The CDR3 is CASSLAGTGGAGEQFF. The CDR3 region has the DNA TGCGCCAGCAGCTTGGCCGGGACAGGGGGCGCGGGTGAGCAGTTCTTC.

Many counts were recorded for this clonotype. This CDR3 reads CAIRDDRGADTQYF. CDR3 nucleotides: TGTGCCATCAGGGATGACAGGGGCGCAGATACGCAGTATTTT. The chain joins TRBV10-3 to TRBJ2-3; 8 positions agree with TRBD1. Germline-derived CDR1 and CDR2 are ENHRY and SYGVKD. The junction had 6 bases not matched to a gene; V was cut back by 6 bases and J by 4 bases. This CDR3 has 14 amino acids.

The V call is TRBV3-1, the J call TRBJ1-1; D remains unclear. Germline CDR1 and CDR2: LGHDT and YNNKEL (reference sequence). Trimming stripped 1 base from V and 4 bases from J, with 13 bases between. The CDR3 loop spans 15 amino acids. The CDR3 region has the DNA TGTGCCAGCAGCCAAGTTCCCACAGACTCCACTGAAGCTTTCTTT. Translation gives CASSQVPTDSTEAFF.

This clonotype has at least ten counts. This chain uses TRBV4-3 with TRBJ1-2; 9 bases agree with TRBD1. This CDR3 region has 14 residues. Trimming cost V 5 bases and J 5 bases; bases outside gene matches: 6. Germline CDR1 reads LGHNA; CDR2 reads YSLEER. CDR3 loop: CASSKSDRGYGYTF. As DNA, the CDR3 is TGCGCCAGCAGCAAATCGGACAGGGGTTATGGCTACACCTTC.

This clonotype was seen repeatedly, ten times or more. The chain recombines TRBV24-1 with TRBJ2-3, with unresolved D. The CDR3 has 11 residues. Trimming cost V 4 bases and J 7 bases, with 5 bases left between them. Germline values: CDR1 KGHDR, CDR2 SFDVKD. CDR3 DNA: TGTGCCACCAGTGAATCAAATACGCAGTATTTT. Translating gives CATSESNTQYF.

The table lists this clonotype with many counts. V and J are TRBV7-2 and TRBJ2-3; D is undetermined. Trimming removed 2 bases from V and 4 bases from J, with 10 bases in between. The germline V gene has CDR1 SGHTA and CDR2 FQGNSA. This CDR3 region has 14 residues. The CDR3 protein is CASSLPGRPDTQYF. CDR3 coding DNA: TGTGCCAGCAGCTTACCAGGTCGGCCAGATACGCAGTATTTT.

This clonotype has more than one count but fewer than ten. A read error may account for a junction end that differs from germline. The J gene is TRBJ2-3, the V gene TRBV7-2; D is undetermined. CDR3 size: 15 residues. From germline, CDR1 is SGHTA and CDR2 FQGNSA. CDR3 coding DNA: TGTGCCAGCAGCCCTTTTGGCGGCACTTTATCCCCGCGCTCTTTT. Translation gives CASSPFGGTLSPRSF.

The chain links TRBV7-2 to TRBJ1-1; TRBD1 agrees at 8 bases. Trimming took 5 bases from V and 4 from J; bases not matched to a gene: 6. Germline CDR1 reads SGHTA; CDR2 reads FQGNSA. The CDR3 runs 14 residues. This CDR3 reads CASSLPDRGTEAFF. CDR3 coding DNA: TGTGCCAGCAGCCTCCCAGACAGGGGCACTGAAGCTTTCTTT. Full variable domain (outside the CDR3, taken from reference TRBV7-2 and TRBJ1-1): GAGVSQSPSNKVTEKGKDVELRCDPISGHTALYWYRQSLGQGLEFLIYFQGNSAPDKSGLPSDRFSAERTGGSVSTLTIQRTQQEDSAVYLCASSLPDRGTEAFFGQGTRLTVV.

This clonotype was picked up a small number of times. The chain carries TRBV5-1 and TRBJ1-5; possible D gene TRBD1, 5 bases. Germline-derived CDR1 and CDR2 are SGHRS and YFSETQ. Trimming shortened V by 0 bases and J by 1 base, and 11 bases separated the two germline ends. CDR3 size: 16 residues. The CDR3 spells CASSLEGPRSNQPQHF. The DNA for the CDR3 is TGCGCCAGCAGCTTGGAGGGACCGAGAAGCAATCAGCCCCAGCATTTT.

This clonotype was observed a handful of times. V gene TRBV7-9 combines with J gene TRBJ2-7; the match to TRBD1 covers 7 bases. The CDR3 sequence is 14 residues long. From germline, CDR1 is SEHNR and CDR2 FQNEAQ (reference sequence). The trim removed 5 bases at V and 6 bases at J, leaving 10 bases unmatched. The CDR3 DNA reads TGTGCCAGCAGCACCACGGACAGGACGGGCGAGCAGTACTTC. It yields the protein CASSTTDRTGEQYF.

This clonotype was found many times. CDR3 in DNA: TGTGCCAGCAGTTTCAACAGGAACACTGAAGCTTTCTTT. Its translation: CASSFNRNTEAFF. This chain joins TRBV6-5 and TRBJ1-1; unclear D gene. The CDR3 runs to 13 residues. V gave up 4 bases and J gave up 1 base, with 7 bases separating them. CDR1 and CDR2 from the germline V gene are MNHEY and SVGAGI.

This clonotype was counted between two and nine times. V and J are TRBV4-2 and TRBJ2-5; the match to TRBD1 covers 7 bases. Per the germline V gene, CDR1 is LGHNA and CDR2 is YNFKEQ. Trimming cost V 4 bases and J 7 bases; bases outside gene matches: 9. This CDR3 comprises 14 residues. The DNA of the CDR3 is TGTGCCAGCAGCCCAGACAGGGTAGGGTCGACCCAGTACTTC. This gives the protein CASSPDRVGSTQYF.

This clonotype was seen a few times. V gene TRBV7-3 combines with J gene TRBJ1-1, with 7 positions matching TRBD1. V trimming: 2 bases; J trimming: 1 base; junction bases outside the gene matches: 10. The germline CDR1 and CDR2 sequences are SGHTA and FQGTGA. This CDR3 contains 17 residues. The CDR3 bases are TGTGCCAGCAGCTTAGTAGGGGGCGGTATTCAGAACACTGAAGCTTTCTTT. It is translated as CASSLVGGGIQNTEAFF.

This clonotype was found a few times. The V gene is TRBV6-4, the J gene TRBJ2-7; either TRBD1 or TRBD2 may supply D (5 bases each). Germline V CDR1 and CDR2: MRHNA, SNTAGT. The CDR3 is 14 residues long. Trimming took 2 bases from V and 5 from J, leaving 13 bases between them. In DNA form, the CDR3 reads TGTGCCAGCAGTGACCCCCGGGACCAGGACGAGCAGTACTTC. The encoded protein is CASSDPRDQDEQYF.

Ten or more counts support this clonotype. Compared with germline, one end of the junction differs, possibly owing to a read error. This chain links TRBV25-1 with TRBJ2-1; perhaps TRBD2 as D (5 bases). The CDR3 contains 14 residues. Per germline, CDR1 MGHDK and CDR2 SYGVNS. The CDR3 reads CASNPGNHYHEQFF. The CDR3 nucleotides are TGTGCCAGCAATCCCGGGAACCACTACCATGAGCAGTTCTTC.

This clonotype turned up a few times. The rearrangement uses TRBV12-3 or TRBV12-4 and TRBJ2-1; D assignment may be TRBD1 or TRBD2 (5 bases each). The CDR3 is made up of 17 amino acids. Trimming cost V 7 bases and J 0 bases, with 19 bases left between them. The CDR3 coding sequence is TGTGCCAGCACCCCAAGGGGCGGGTCGAGCTCCTACAATGAGCAGTTCTTC. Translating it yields CASTPRGGSSSYNEQFF.

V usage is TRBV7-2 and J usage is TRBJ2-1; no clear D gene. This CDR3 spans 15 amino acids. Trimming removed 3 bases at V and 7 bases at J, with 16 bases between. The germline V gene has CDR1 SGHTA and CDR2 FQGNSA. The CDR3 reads CASSLGWSQENEQFF. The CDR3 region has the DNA TGTGCCAGCAGCTTGGGGTGGAGTCAAGAGAATGAGCAGTTCTTC.

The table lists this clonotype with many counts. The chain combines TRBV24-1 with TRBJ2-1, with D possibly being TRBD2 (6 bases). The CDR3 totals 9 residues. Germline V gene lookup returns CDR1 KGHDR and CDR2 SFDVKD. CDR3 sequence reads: CPGGDEQFF. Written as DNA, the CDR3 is TGTCCGGGCGGGGATGAGCAGTTCTTC.

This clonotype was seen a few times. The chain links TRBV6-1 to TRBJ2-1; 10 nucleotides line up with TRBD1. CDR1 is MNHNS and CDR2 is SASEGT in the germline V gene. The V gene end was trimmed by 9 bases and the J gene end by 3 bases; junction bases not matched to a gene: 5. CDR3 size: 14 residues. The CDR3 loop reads CASSGTGDYNEQFF. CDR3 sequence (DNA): TGTGCCAGTTCCGGGACAGGGGACTACAATGAGCAGTTCTTC.

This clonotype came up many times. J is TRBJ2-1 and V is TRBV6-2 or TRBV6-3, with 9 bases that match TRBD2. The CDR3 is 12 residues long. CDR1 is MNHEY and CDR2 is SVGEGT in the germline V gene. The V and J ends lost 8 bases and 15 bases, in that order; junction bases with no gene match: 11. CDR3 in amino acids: CASRTGTSFAFF. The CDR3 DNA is TGTGCCAGCCGAACCGGGACTAGCTTCGCGTTCTTC.

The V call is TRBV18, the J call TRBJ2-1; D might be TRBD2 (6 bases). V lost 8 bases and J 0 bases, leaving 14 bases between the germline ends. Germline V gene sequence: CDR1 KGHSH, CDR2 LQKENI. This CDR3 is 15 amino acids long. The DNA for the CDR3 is TGTGCCAGCACTACTAGCCAAAGCTCCTACAATGAGCAGTTCTTC. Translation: CASTTSQSSYNEQFF.

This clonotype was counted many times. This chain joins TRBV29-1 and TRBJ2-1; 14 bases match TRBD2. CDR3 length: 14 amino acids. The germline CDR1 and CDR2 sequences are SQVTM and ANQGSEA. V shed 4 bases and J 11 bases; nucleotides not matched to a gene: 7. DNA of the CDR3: TGCAGCGTTGTGGGCGGACTAGCGGGAGGCCAGCAGTTCTTC. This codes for CSVVGGLAGGQQFF.

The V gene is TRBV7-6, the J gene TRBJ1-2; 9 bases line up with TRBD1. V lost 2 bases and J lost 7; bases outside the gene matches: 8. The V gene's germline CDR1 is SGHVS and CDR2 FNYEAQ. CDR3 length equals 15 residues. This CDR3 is CASSLQSQGASGYTF. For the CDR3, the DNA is TGTGCCAGCAGCTTACAGTCACAGGGGGCGTCTGGCTACACCTTC.

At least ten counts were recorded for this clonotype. CDR3 DNA: TGTGCCAGCAGCTTAGTCGGGGCCGGAGATGGCATTCAGTACTTC. This encodes CASSLVGAGDGIQYF. The J gene is TRBJ2-4, the V gene TRBV7-2; D assignment may be TRBD1 or TRBD2 (5 bases each). The CDR3 is 15 amino acids. Germline CDR1 SGHTA, CDR2 FQGNSA. V was shortened by 1 base and J by 9 bases, with 16 bases between the two germline ends.

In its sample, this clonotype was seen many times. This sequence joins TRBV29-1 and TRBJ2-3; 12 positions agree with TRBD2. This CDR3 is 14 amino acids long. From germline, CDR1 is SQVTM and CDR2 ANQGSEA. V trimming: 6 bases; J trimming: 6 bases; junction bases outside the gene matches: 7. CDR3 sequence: CSVAASGRGDTQYF. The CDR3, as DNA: TGCAGCGTCGCGGCTAGCGGGAGGGGCGATACGCAGTATTTT.

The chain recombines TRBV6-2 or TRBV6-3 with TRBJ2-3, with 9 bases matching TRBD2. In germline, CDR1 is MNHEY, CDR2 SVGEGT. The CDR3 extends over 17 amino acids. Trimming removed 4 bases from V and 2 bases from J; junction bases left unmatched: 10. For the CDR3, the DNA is TGTGCCAGCAGTTCCCTTGAAGCGGGAGGTTTCACAGATACGCAGTATTTT. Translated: CASSSLEAGGFTDTQYF.

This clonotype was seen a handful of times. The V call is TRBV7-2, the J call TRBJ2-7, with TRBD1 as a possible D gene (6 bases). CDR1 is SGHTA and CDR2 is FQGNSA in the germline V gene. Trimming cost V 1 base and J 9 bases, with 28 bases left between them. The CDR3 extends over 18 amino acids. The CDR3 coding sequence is TGTGCCAGCAGCTTAGTGAGGAGTGGGGGCTGGGCGCCGCACGGGCAGTACTTC. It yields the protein CASSLVRSGGWAPHGQYF.

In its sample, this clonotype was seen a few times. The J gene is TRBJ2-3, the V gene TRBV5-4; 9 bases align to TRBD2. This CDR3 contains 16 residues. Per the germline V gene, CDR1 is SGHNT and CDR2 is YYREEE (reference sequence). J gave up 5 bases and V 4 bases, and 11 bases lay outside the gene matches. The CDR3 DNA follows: TGTGCCAGCAGCCCCATAGCGGCTAGCGGGATAGATACGCAGTATTTT. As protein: CASSPIAASGIDTQYF.